The present TCR beta chain was sequenced within a study of T cell responses to AZD1222 COVID-19 vaccine. Note on this clone: Its antigen is not identified.

This CDR3 contains 14 residues. The J segment lost 6 bases and the V segment lost 5 bases, leaving 8 bases of the junction unmatched. Germline values: CDR1 LNHDA, CDR2 SQIVND (reference sequence). Findings of the study overall: Sampling captured repertoires only after the peak T cell response. The study reported that nearly half of spike-specific TCRs target unmutated variant regions. Donors in the cohort were predominantly white British and more often female, and clonal diversity was possibly underestimated. Spike-specific TCR depth and breadth grew after two AZD1222 doses.

Profiling relied on immunoSEQ multiplex PCR, and the TCRdb table lists in-frame clones only, not all of them. Among over 90,000 clones listed, approximately 87% were seen once. The J gene is TRBJ2-7, the V gene TRBV19, with 9 positions matching TRBD1. This TCR was recovered from an adult who received the AZD1222 COVID-19 vaccine. The sample consisted of peripheral blood, taken 28 days after the second AZD1222 dose. In nucleotides, the CDR3 is TGTGCCAGTAGTCGGGTACAGGGGGCCAGCGAGCAGTACTTC. Amino acids: CASSRVQGASEQYF. Full variable domain (rest looked up from reference TRBV19 and TRBJ2-7): DGGITQSPKYLFRKEGQNVTLSCEQNLNHDAMYWYRQDPGQGLRLIYYSQIVNDFQKGDIAEGYSVSREKKESFPLTVTSAQKNPTAFYLCASSRVQGASEQYFGPGTRLTVT.